The 28 T cell receptor beta chains below were found in one sample sequenced in a study of blood T cell repertoires in COVID-19. The method was immunoSEQ multiplex PCR; TCRdb's version includes in-frame clones alone and lacks a portion of them. The sample comprises roughly 200,000 clones, more than 80% of which are singletons, and less than 4.5% rests with the top ten. The specimen sequenced was PBMCs or T cells enriched from blood (not recorded which). Receptors were obtained from a middle-aged woman with acute COVID-19.

For the CDR3, the DNA is TGCAGTGCTAGTACTATCGGGACAGGACCTCTTGGGGCGAACACTGAAGCTTTCTTT. Translating it yields CSASTIGTGPLGANTEAFF. This chain joins TRBV20-1 and TRBJ1-1; 8 bases agree with TRBD1. J gave up 1 base and V 3 bases, and 19 bases lay outside the gene matches. The CDR3 length is 19 residues. Germline-derived CDR1 and CDR2 are DFQATT and SNEGSKA (reference sequence).

V usage is TRBV19 and J usage is TRBJ1-5; TRBD1 is a possible D gene (5 bases). The CDR3 contains 13 residues. The germline V gene encodes CDR1 LNHDA and CDR2 SQIVND (reference sequence). V lost 8 bases, J lost 7 bases, and 15 bases lay in between. This CDR3 is CASSEGQGQPQHF. The CDR3 nucleotides read TGTGCCAGTTCGGAAGGGCAGGGCCAGCCCCAGCATTTT.

The chain combines TRBV29-1 with TRBJ1-1, with 10 bases aligning to TRBD1. With 4 bases clipped from V and 1 base from J, the junction kept 3 bases outside the gene matches. Germline values: CDR1 SQVTM, CDR2 ANQGSEA. This CDR3 region has 14 residues. This CDR3 is CSVGQGAGNTEAFF. The CDR3 nucleotides are TGCAGCGTTGGACAGGGGGCAGGGAACACTGAAGCTTTCTTT.

The gene calls are TRBV2 and TRBJ1-1; 11 nucleotides match TRBD1. V lost 2 bases, J lost 4 bases, and 3 bases stayed unmatched. The CDR3 spans 15 residues. Germline lookup yields CDR1 SNHLY and CDR2 FYNNEI. The CDR3 loop is CASSEWTGGRTEAFF. CDR3 DNA: TGTGCCAGCAGTGAATGGACAGGGGGCCGCACTGAAGCTTTCTTT.

The chain links TRBV7-3 to TRBJ2-3, with a tentative D call TRBD2 (6 bases). This CDR3 region has 18 residues. Germline CDR1 SGHTA, CDR2 FQGTGA. The V and J ends lost 5 bases and 0 bases respectively, with 21 bases between them. CDR3: CASSVSSWGDPSTDTQYF. The CDR3 nucleotides read TGTGCCAGCAGCGTCAGCAGTTGGGGGGATCCTAGCACAGATACGCAGTATTTT.

This sequence joins TRBV9 and TRBJ1-1; weak D call: TRBD1 (5 bases). V was shortened by 4 bases and J by 4 bases, with 11 bases between the two germline ends. Germline V gene lookup returns CDR1 SGDLS and CDR2 YYNGEE. The CDR3 has 13 residues. CDR3: CASSSGGGTEAFF. The CDR3 DNA follows: TGTGCCAGCAGCTCCGGGGGGGGCACTGAAGCTTTCTTT.

The chain recombines TRBV4-1 with TRBJ1-5; D remains ambiguous. Trimming took off 4 bases at V and 1 base at J, with 11 bases between the two ends. CDR3 length equals 15 residues. Germline lookup yields CDR1 MGHRA and CDR2 YSYEKL. CDR3 amino acids: CASSLTDTSNQPQHF. CDR3 nucleotides: TGCGCCAGCAGCCTAACCGACACCAGCAATCAGCCCCAGCATTTT.

This chain links TRBV5-1 with TRBJ1-2, with 8 bases aligning to TRBD1. This CDR3 region has 14 residues. Germline V gene lookup returns CDR1 SGHRS and CDR2 YFSETQ. Trimming at V came to 4 bases and at J to 8 bases, leaving 10 bases not matched to a gene. The CDR3 sequence is CASSGTQGAWGYTF. CDR3 in DNA: TGCGCCAGCAGCGGCACTCAGGGGGCGTGGGGCTACACCTTC.

The chain joins TRBV6-6 to TRBJ1-2, with D possibly being TRBD1 (6 bases). The V gene lost 6 bases and the J gene lost 5 bases, with 16 bases spanning the gap. The CDR3 has 14 amino acids. Germline V gene data show CDR1 as MNHNY and CDR2 as SVGAGI (reference sequence). The CDR3 here is CASRDSSYRYGYTF. The CDR3 region has the DNA TGTGCCAGCAGGGACAGCTCCTACCGATATGGCTACACCTTC.

The gene calls are TRBV28 and TRBJ1-5; a weak D match, TRBD1 (5 bases). The CDR3 spans 17 residues. V lost 5 bases to trimming and J lost 3 bases, with 20 bases between them. Per germline, CDR1 MDHEN and CDR2 SYDVKM. The DNA for the CDR3 is TGTGCCAGCAGTCCCGGGGGAGGGGCGGGTTACAATCAGCCCCAGCATTTT. Translated: CASSPGGGAGYNQPQHF. The full variable domain, completed using reference TRBV28 and TRBJ1-5, is DVKVTQSSRYLVKRTGEKVFLECVQDMDHENMFWYRQDPGLGLRLIYFSYDVKMKEKGDIPEGYSVSREKKERFSLILESASTNQTSMYLCASSPGGGAGYNQPQHFGDGTRLSIL.

The count of this clone is one. The chain's CDR3 is CASSEEVAANQPQHF. CDR3 bases: TGTGCCAGCAGTGAAGAGGTGGCGGCCAATCAGCCCCAGCATTTT. V gene TRBV2 combines with J gene TRBJ1-5; D unclear. This CDR3 contains 15 residues. In germline, CDR1 is SNHLY, CDR2 FYNNEI. The ends were cut back, 1 base at V and 3 bases at J, with 10 bases in the middle.

This clone occurred once. The chain couples TRBV9 to TRBJ2-1; 13 nucleotides align to TRBD2. The ends lost 3 bases at V and 2 bases at J; junction bases unmatched: 2. Per the germline V gene, CDR1 is SGDLS and CDR2 is YYNGEE. The CDR3 spans 16 residues. The CDR3 is CASSGGTSGAYNEQFF. In DNA, the CDR3 is TGTGCCAGCAGCGGAGGGACTAGCGGGGCCTACAATGAGCAGTTCTTC.

The rearrangement joins TRBV27 to TRBJ1-2; 9 bases agree with TRBD1. The germline V gene has CDR1 MNHEY and CDR2 SMNVEV (reference sequence). V was clipped by 5 bases and J by 6 bases; unmatched bases: 25. This CDR3 is built from 20 residues. The CDR3 protein is CASSALRYRGLLHFTHGYTF. The CDR3 DNA follows: TGTGCCAGCAGTGCACTACGTTACAGGGGGCTACTGCACTTCACCCATGGCTACACCTTC.

The DNA of the CDR3 is TGTGCCAGCAGCGTACTAGAGAAAGGAAACACCATATATTTT. It is translated as CASSVLEKGNTIYF. The chain links TRBV9 to TRBJ1-3; no clear D. Trimming took off 1 base at V and 4 bases at J, with 9 bases between the two ends. The germline V gene has CDR1 SGDLS and CDR2 YYNGEE. The CDR3 length is 14 residues.

The chain uses TRBV6-5 and TRBJ1-1; 9 positions match TRBD1. The CDR3 extends over 13 amino acids. The trim removed 8 bases at V and 3 bases at J, leaving 4 bases unmatched. Looked up from germline, CDR1 is MNHEY and CDR2 is SVGAGI. The CDR3 region has the DNA TGTGCCAGCGTGACAGGGGGGTACACTGAAGCTTTCTTT. Its protein product is CASVTGGYTEAFF.

This chain links TRBV10-3 with TRBJ1-2, with D tentatively TRBD1 (5 bases). The CDR3 length is 16 residues. V lost 0 bases and J 2 bases, leaving 13 bases between the germline ends. CDR1 is ENHRY and CDR2 is SYGVKD in the germline V gene. CDR3 amino acids: CAISESKDGQNYGYTF. CDR3 nucleotide sequence: TGTGCCATCAGTGAGTCGAAGGACGGACAAAACTATGGCTACACCTTC.

V and J are TRBV19 and TRBJ1-1, with 7 bases lining up with TRBD1. The CDR3 contains 14 residues. V shed 8 bases, J shed 4 bases, and the junction held 10 bases outside the gene matches. Germline V gives CDR1 LNHDA, CDR2 SQIVND (reference sequence). The CDR3 reads CASSSGGLGTEAFF. The CDR3 DNA reads TGTGCCAGTTCATCAGGGGGGCTAGGCACTGAAGCTTTCTTT. The whole variable domain, remainder taken from reference TRBV19 and TRBJ1-1, is DGGITQSPKYLFRKEGQNVTLSCEQNLNHDAMYWYRQDPGQGLRLIYYSQIVNDFQKGDIAEGYSVSREKKESFPLTVTSAQKNPTAFYLCASSSGGLGTEAFFGQGTRLTVV.

Points on this clone: The same CDR3 can be traced to other DNA sequences in this sample. DNA of the CDR3: TGTGCCAGCAGCCCAGGGGGCACTGAAGCTTTCTTT. This codes for CASSPGGTEAFF. This chain links TRBV7-3 with TRBJ1-1; 7 bases are a match to TRBD1. In germline, CDR1 is SGHTA, CDR2 FQGTGA. V trimming: 5 bases; J trimming: 4 bases; junction bases outside the gene matches: 1. This CDR3 region has 12 residues. Drawing the rest from reference TRBV7-3 and TRBJ1-1, the complete variable domain is GAGVSQTPSNKVTEKGKYVELRCDPISGHTALYWYRQSLGQGPEFLIYFQGTGAADDSGLPNDRFFAVRPEGSVSTLKIQRTERGDSAVYLCASSPGGTEAFFGQGTRLTVV.

The rearrangement uses TRBV2 and TRBJ2-3; D possibly corresponds to TRBD2 (5 bases). CDR3 size: 14 residues. CDR1 is SNHLY and CDR2 is FYNNEI in the germline V gene. Trimming removed 2 bases at V and 0 bases at J, with 6 bases between. In nucleotides, the CDR3 is TGTGCCAGCAGTGAAAGGAGGAGCACAGATACGCAGTATTTT. The encoded protein is CASSERRSTDTQYF.

This sequence joins TRBV29-1 and TRBJ1-2; D possibly corresponds to TRBD1 (6 bases). Trimming removed 6 bases at V and 6 bases at J, with 11 bases between. Looked up from germline, CDR1 is SQVTM and CDR2 is ANQGSEA. The CDR3 consists of 11 residues. The CDR3, as DNA: TGCAGCGTCGCTTCAGGGGATGGCTACACCTTC. As protein: CSVASGDGYTF. Full variable domain (missing parts from reference TRBV29-1 and TRBJ1-2): SAVISQKPSRDICQRGTSLTIQCQVDSQVTMMFWYRQQPGQSLTLIATANQGSEATYESGFVIDKFPISRPNLTFSTLTVSNMSPEDSSIYLCSVASGDGYTFGSGTRLTVV.

Comment on this clone: Different DNA sequences within this sample yield the same CDR3. The chain couples TRBV10-3 to TRBJ2-1; 8 bases are shared with TRBD2. V gave up 3 bases and J gave up 0 bases; unmatched junction bases: 4. There are 16 residues in the CDR3. CDR1 is ENHRY and CDR2 is SYGVKD in the germline V gene. The CDR3 coding sequence is TGTGCCATCAGTGAAGTAGCGGGGTCCTCCTACAATGAGCAGTTCTTC. Protein product: CAISEVAGSSYNEQFF.

The chain recombines TRBV27 with TRBJ2-1, with 9 bases identical to TRBD1. CDR3 length: 16 amino acids. V gave up 5 bases and J gave up 9 bases; unmatched junction bases: 14. CDR1 MNHEY and CDR2 SMNVEV come from the germline V gene (reference sequence). In DNA form, the CDR3 reads TGTGCCAGCAGTACCCTACAGGGGGCGCCAAGGATTGAGCAGTTCTTC. Translation: CASSTLQGAPRIEQFF.

This clone was observed a single time. J is TRBJ2-1 and V is TRBV20-1, with 8 bases aligning to TRBD2. With 3 bases clipped from V and 5 bases from J, the junction kept 6 bases outside the gene matches. The CDR3 is 14 residues long. Germline V gives CDR1 DFQATT, CDR2 SNEGSKA (reference sequence). In DNA form, the CDR3 reads TGCAGTGCTAGTCGGAGCGGGGGCCACAATGAGCAGTTCTTC. It translates to CSASRSGGHNEQFF.

This clone has only a few counts. This chain connects TRBV10-3 to TRBJ2-7, with 11 bases identical to TRBD1. Germline V lookup: CDR1 ENHRY, CDR2 SYGVKD. The junction had 21 bases not matched to a gene; V was cut back by 11 bases and J by 6 bases. The CDR3 is made up of 17 amino acids. CDR3 amino acids: CASGMGGQGDGFGEQYF. The CDR3 DNA sequence: TGTGCCTCTGGCATGGGGGGACAGGGGGACGGTTTCGGCGAGCAGTACTTC.

The V and J genes are TRBV7-9 and TRBJ2-3; D remains ambiguous. Germline loops: CDR1 SEHNR, CDR2 FQNEAQ (reference sequence). Trimming took 4 bases from V and 0 from J, leaving 2 bases between them. CDR3 length: 12 amino acids. The CDR3 sequence: CASSSSTDTQYF. CDR3 DNA sequence: TGTGCCAGCAGCTCAAGCACAGATACGCAGTATTTT.

The J gene is TRBJ2-2, the V gene TRBV24-1, with 15 bases that match TRBD2. The germline CDR1 and CDR2 sequences are KGHDR and SFDVKD. Unmatched junction bases numbered 7, after V lost 4 bases and J lost 5 bases. The CDR3 spans 18 residues. The CDR3 here is CATSEGGLAGGKTGELFF. DNA of the CDR3: TGTGCCACCAGTGAAGGAGGACTAGCGGGGGGGAAGACCGGGGAGCTGTTTTTT.

On this clone itself: Other DNA sequences of this sample code for an identical CDR3. The chain joins TRBV4-3 to TRBJ1-2; maybe TRBD1 (5 bases). Germline V gene data show CDR1 as LGHNA and CDR2 as YSLEER. The CDR3 length is 12 residues. V lost 3 bases and J lost 6, with 8 bases in between. The CDR3 region has the DNA TGCGCCAGCAGCCATTCGGGGGATGGCTACACCTTC. Residues: CASSHSGDGYTF.

J is TRBJ1-1 and V is TRBV7-9, with TRBD1 matching over 9 bases. The CDR3 has 14 residues. CDR1 and CDR2 (germline): SEHNR, FQNEAQ (reference sequence). V was pared by 4 bases and J by 3 bases, with 3 bases of the junction left unmatched. CDR3: CASSSRTGDTEAFF. The CDR3 region has the DNA TGTGCCAGCAGCTCCAGGACAGGGGACACTGAAGCTTTCTTT.